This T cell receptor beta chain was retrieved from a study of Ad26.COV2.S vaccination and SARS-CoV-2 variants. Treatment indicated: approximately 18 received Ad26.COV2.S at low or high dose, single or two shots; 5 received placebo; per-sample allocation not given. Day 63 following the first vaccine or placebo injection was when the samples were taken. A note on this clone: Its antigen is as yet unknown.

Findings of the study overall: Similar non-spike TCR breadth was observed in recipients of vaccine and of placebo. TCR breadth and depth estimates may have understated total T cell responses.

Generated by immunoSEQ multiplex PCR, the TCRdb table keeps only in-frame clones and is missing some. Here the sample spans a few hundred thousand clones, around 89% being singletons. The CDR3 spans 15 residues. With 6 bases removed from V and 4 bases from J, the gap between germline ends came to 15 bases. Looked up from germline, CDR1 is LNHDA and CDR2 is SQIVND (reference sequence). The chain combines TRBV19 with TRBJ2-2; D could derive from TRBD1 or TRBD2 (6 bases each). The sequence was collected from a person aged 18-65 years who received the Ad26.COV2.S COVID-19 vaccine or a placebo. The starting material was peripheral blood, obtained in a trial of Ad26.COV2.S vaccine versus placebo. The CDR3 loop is CASRGGSTVTGELFF. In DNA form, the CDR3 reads TGTGCCAGTAGGGGGGGCAGTACCGTCACCGGGGAGCTGTTTTTT.